This entry describes one TCR beta chain. The antigen is not known. From the reads, TCRdb called clonotypes with MiXCR, one entry per CDR3 protein. The profile shows about 34,000 distinct CDR3 sequences, about 48% of them singletons. This sample was included in a study of T cell repertoires in cytomegalovirus infection. Study-wide context: Signatures in public TCR beta sequences pointed to both CMV infection and matching HLA type. Study findings and constraints: In two of eight donors, the top clonotype was HLA-C-restricted CMV-specific.

The CDR3 length is 14 residues. The ends lost 5 bases at V and 5 bases at J; junction bases unmatched: 7. Germline CDR1 is SEHNR and CDR2 is FQNEAQ (reference sequence). This TCR derives from a human donor in good health (CMV status not recorded). Some clones in this sample may be carry-over from other donors' samples. This chain connects TRBV7-9 to TRBJ2-7, with 9 nucleotides matching TRBD1. The specimen comprised CD8+ T cells from cultured PBMCs, sampled from culture after CMV antigen stimulation. This CDR3 reads CASSQGTGRHEQYF. As DNA, the CDR3 is TGTGCCAGCAGCCAAGGGACAGGGAGGCACGAGCAGTACTTC.